This T cell receptor delta chain was sequenced during a study of γδ T cells in repeated Plasmodium falciparum infection. Study results and caveats: Vdelta2-negative gammadelta repertoires appeared less diverse and less shared in Malian than Australian children. Vgamma9/Vdelta2+ repertoires stayed stably polyclonal over time and infection.

Trimming pared 5 bases from V and 9 bases from J, leaving 25 bases between. Germline loops: CDR1 TSWWSYY, CDR2 QGS. The CDR3 is made up of 16 amino acids. TCRdb reprocessed the multiplex PCR reads using CATT. Here the sample spans approximately 93,000 delta-chain clones, 0.75% to 1% being singletons. Worth noting for this clone: Its cognate antigen is unknown. For this DNA, TCRdb reports the protein of a much larger clone, which diverges at residue 6, most likely from a read error; the protein presented here is translated directly from the DNA.

Gammadelta T cells were flow-sorted from PBMC into Vgamma9/Vdelta2+ and Vdelta2-negative populations for bulk analysis. This TCR came from a pool of human donors (malaria-infected and uninfected, not separated). Input material: gamma-delta T cells from blood. This chain uses TRDV1 with TRDJ1; tentative D call: TRDD3 (6 bases). This CDR3 reads CALGNLPRYWVGELIF. In DNA, the CDR3 is TGTGCTCTTGGGAACTTACCGAGGTACTGGGTGGGGGAACTCATCTTT.